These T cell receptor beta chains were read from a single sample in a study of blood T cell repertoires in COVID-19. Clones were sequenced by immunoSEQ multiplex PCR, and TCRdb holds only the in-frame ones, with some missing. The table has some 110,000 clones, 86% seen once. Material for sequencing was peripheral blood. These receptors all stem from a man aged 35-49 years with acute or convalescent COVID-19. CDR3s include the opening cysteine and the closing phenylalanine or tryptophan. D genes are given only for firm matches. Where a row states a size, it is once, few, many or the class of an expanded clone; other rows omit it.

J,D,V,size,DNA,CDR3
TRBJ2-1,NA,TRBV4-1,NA,TGCGCCAGCAGCCAAGGGCTAGCGCGTACCTACAATGAGCAGTTCTTC,CASSQGLARTYNEQFF
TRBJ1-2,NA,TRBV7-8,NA,TGTGCCAGCAGCTTAGCGCAGGGGAACAACTATGGCTACACCTTC,CASSLAQGNNYGYTF
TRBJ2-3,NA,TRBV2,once,TGTGCCAGCATTCGGGAGAGGGGCACAGATACGCAGTATTTT,CASIRERGTDTQYF
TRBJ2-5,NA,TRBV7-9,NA,TGTGCCAGCAGCCGTTGGGATAGCGGCCGACAAGAGACCCAGTACTTC,CASSRWDSGRQETQYF
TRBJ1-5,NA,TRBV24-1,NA,TGTGCCACCGGAGGACAGATAAGCAATCAGCCCCAGCATTTT,CATGGQISNQPQHF
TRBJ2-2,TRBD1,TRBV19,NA,TGTGCCAGTAACCCTCGACAGGGGTCCAACACCGGGGAGCTGTTTTTT,CASNPRQGSNTGELFF
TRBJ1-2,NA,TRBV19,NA,TGTGCCAGTAGTATAGATCGAACCGGAGCGGACCCTAACTATGGCTACACCTTC,CASSIDRTGADPNYGYTF
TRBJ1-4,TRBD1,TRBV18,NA,TGTGCCAGCTCACCGAGACAGGGGGCTTTTGAAAAACTGTTTTTT,CASSPRQGAFEKLFF
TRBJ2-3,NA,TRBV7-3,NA,TGTGCCAGCAGCCCCGGAGCCCCAGATACGCAGTATTTT,CASSPGAPDTQYF
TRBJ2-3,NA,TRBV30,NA,TGTGCCTGGAAGGGACTTGCCCCTCCAGATACGCAGTATTTT,CAWKGLAPPDTQYF
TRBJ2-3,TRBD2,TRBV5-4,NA,TGTGCCAGCAGCTTAGGCCGGCTAGCGGACCCAGATACGCAGTATTTT,CASSLGRLADPDTQYF
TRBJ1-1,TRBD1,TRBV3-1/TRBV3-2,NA,TGTGCCAGCAGCCAAGTGGGACAGGGAAATACTGAAGCTTTCTTT,CASSQVGQGNTEAFF
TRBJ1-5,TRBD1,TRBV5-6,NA,TGTGCCAGCAGCTCCGGGACAGGGATCAATCAGCCCCAGCATTTT,CASSSGTGINQPQHF
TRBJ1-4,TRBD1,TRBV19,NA,TGTGCCAGTAGTCCCAGGGGGCTTACTAATGAAAAACTGTTTTTT,CASSPRGLTNEKLFF
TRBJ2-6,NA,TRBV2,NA,TGTGCCAGCACCAGGGCCCTCGGGGGGGCCAACGTCCTGACTTTC,CASTRALGGANVLTF
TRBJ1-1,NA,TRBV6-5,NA,TGTGCCAGCAGTTATGACAGCAGCACTGAAGCTTTCTTT,CASSYDSSTEAFF
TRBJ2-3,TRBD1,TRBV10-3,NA,TGTGCCATCAGTACGGGACAGAGGACAGATACGCAGTATTTT,CAISTGQRTDTQYF
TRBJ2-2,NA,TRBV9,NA,TGTGCCAGCAGCGTTGTGCAGGGAAGCACCGGGGAGCTGTTTTTT,CASSVVQGSTGELFF
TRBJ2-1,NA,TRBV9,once,TGTGCCAGCAGCGGTGGCGGCCTTGAGCAGTTCTTC,CASSGGGLEQFF
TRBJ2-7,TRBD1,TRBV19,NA,TGTGCCAGTAGTACAGGGGGTGCCTACGAGCAGTACTTC,CASSTGGAYEQYF
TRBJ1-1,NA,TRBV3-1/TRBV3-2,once,TGTGCCAGCAGCAAACAGGGCTTGGAAGCTTTCTTT,CASSKQGLEAFF
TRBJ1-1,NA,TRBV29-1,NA,TGCAGCGTTGCTGACCCCGGGACAATGAACACTGAAGCTTTCTTT,CSVADPGTMNTEAFF
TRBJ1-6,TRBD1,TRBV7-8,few,TGTGCCAGCAGCTTAGTACAGGGGGATTCACCCCTCCACTTT,CASSLVQGDSPLHF
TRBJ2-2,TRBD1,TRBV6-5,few,TGTGCCAGCAGTTACTCGAGAGGGGGCGAGGGCGGGGAGCTGTTTTTT,CASSYSRGGEGGELFF
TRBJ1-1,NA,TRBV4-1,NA,TGCGCCAGCAGCCAAGAAGGGGTCGCTCGGGTCGCTTTCTTT,CASSQEGVARVAFF
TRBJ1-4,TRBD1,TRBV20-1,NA,TGCAGTGCTAGTGCTGACAGGGTGTTTGAAAAACTGTTTTTT,CSASADRVFEKLFF
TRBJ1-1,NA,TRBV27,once,TGTGCCAGCAGTTTAGAGGGGGTTCGGGACACTGAAGCTTTCTTT,CASSLEGVRDTEAFF
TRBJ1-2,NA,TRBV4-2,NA,TGTGCCAGCAGCCGGGCGGGACGGAGTGGCGGCTATGGCTACACCTTC,CASSRAGRSGGYGYTF
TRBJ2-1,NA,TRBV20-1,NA,TGCAGTGCTAGTGGCGGGGCGTGGAACAATGAGCAGTTCTTC,CSASGGAWNNEQFF
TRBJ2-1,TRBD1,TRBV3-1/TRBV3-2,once,TGTGCCAGCAGCGTAGACAGGGGGCTCTACAATGAGCAGTTCTTC,CASSVDRGLYNEQFF
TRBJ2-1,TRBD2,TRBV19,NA,TGTGCCAGTAGTACTCGTCGACTAGCGGGAAGGGATGAGCAGTTCTTC,CASSTRRLAGRDEQFF
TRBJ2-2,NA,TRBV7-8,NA,TGTGCCACAGGGTACACCGGGGAGCTGTTTTTT,CATGYTGELFF
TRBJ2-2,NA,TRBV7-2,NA,TGTGCCAGCAGCCCCGGAGGCGGAACCGGGGAGCTGTTTTTT,CASSPGGGTGELFF
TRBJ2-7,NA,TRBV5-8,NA,TGTGCCAGCAGCTTGACCGGGGCCTACGAGCAGTACTTC,CASSLTGAYEQYF
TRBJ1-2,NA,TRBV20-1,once,TGCAGTGCTAGGTGGAGCCAAGGCTACACCTTC,CSARWSQGYTF
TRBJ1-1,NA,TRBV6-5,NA,TGTGCCAGCAGATCCTTGAACACTGAAGCTTTCTTT,CASRSLNTEAFF
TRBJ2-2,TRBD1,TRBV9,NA,TGTGCCAGCAGCCCCCGGGACAGGGGGCTCACCGGGGAGCTGTTTTTT,CASSPRDRGLTGELFF
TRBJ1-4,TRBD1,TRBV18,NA,TGTGCCAGCTCCGGGACAGGGGGCGTTGGTGAAAAACTGTTTTTT,CASSGTGGVGEKLFF
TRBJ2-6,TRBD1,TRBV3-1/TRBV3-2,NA,TGTGCCAGCAGCCGTCCGGGACAGGGAGCGTATGGGGCCAACGTCCTGACTTTC,CASSRPGQGAYGANVLTF
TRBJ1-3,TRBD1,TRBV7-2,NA,TGTGCCAGCAGCATCCTACAGGGGGTCTCTGGAAACACCATATATTTT,CASSILQGVSGNTIYF
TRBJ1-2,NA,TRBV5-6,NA,TGTGCCAGCAGCGTTGACACTGCAGGCTACACCTTC,CASSVDTAGYTF
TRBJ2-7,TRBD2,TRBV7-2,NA,TGTGCCAGCAGCTCCCGGACTAGTATCTACGAGCAGTACTTC,CASSSRTSIYEQYF
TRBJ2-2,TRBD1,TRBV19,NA,TGTGCCAGTAGTAGCACAGGGGTGCTCAGCACCGGGGAGCTGTTTTTT,CASSSTGVLSTGELFF
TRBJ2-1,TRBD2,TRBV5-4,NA,TGTGCCAGCAGCTTGGGACTAGCGGCCAATGAGCAGTTCTTC,CASSLGLAANEQFF
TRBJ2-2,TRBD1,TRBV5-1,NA,TGCGCCAGCAGCTTGGCGGGACAGGGGGCTGGAACCAACACCGGGGAGCTGTTTTTT,CASSLAGQGAGTNTGELFF
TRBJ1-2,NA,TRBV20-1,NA,TGCAGTGCTAGAGGCGGGTATGGCTACACCTTC,CSARGGYGYTF
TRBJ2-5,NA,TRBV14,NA,TGTGCCAGCAGCCAGACATGGGAGACCCAGTACTTC,CASSQTWETQYF
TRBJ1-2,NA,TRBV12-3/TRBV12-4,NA,TGTGCCAGCAGTGGGGCCGCGGGGAATGGCTACACCTTC,CASSGAAGNGYTF
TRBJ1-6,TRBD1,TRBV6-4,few,TGTGCCAGCAGAGGGACAGACTCTAATTCACCCCTCCACTTT,CASRGTDSNSPLHF
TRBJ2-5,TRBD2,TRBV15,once,TGTGCCACCAGCGCGCCAAGTGGGACTAGCGGGGTAGAGACCCAGTACTTC,CATSAPSGTSGVETQYF
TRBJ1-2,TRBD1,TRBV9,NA,TGTGCCAGCAGCCCCCTGTCACAGGGGTTTTTACGCGGCTACACCTTC,CASSPLSQGFLRGYTF
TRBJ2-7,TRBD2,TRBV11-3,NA,TGTGCCAGCAGCTCACGGGGACTAGCGGGAGGTGGCGAGCAGTACTTC,CASSSRGLAGGGEQYF
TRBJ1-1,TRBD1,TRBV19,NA,TGTGCCAGTAGGACGACAGGGGGGATCGCTGAAGCTTTCTTT,CASRTTGGIAEAFF
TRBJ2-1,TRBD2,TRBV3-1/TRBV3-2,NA,TGTGCCAGCAGCCGGAATCTAGCGGGATTCAATGAGCAGTTCTTC,CASSRNLAGFNEQFF
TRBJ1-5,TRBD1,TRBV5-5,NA,TGTGCCAGCAGCGGATCTGGGACAGGGATCAATGGCAATCAGCCCCAGCATTTT,CASSGSGTGINGNQPQHF
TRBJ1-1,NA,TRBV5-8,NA,TGTGCCAGCAGCTTGGAACGATTGAAGGGAGCCGAAGCTTTCTTT,CASSLERLKGAEAFF
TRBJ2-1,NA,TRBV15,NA,TGTGCCACCAGCAGGGAGACCTACAATGAGCAGTTCTTC,CATSRETYNEQFF